The subject of this entry is one T cell receptor beta chain. What it recognizes is unknown. Roughly 9.2 milliliters was the volume of peripheral blood drawn from each donor. The CDR3 covers 15 residues. V was trimmed by 6 bases and J by 0 bases, leaving 12 bases between them. Germline CDR1 SGHTA, CDR2 FQGNSA. The data originate from a study of blood T cells in healthy people across ages. Study-wide findings and caveats: Researchers report that TCR beta diversity correlated strongly with naive T cell percentage. Because donor CMV status was unknown, expanded clonotype changes were possibly confounded.

Then a second PCR, running about 6 to 12 cycles, was carried out with a sample-barcoded 5' primer and a J-beta primer mix. All cDNA molecules were each tagged by a template-switch adaptor with 12 random nucleotides. MiXCR, applied by TCRdb to the 5' RACE reads, yields one record per CDR3 protein. The sample lists under 2 million distinct CDR3 sequences; roughly 30% were seen once. The TCR originated in a woman aged 30 to 39 in good health. The chain carries TRBV7-2 and TRBJ1-3; D remains unclear. The sample consisted of blood. CDR3 residues: CASSGSLYSGNTIYF. The CDR3 DNA reads TGTGCCAGCAGTGGGTCCCTCTACTCTGGAAACACCATATATTTT.